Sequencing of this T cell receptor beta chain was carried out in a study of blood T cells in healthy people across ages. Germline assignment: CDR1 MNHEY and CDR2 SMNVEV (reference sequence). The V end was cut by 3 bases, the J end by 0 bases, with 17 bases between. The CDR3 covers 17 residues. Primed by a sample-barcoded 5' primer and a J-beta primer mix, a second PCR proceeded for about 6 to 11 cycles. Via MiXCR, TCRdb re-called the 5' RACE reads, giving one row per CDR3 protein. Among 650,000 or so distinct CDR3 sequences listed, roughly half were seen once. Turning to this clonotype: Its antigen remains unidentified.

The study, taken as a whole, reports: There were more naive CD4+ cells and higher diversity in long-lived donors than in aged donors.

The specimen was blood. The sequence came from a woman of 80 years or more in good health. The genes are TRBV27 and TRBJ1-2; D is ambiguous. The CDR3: CASSFTGRRNSNYGYTF. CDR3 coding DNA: TGTGCCAGCAGTTTTACGGGCAGGCGGAATTCTAACTATGGCTACACCTTC.